The clone carrying this T cell receptor (beta chain) was seen repeatedly, ten times or more. Its specificity is unknown. The data derive from a study of CD8 T cells in ankylosing spondylitis. Libraries of TCR beta came from quantitative 5'-RACE with molecular barcodes. From the 5' RACE reads, TCRdb called clonotypes with MiXCR, one entry per CDR3 protein. The sample has some 140,000 distinct CDR3 sequences, 7% to 9% seen once. Study conclusions and caveats: Matched ankylosing spondylitis synovial fluid reportedly showed significant enrichment of disease-linked clones. Existing reports had already noted some motif variants in reactive arthritis synovial fluid and blood. About 8 highly homologous variants made up a TCR beta motif that seemed to typify ankylosing spondylitis blood.

CDR1 and CDR2 from the germline V gene are SGHTA and FQGNSA. The V gene end was trimmed by 0 bases and the J gene end by 5 bases; junction bases not matched to a gene: 12. The CDR3 extends over 20 amino acids. This TCR came from a male donor with ankylosing spondylitis. The rearrangement joins TRBV7-2 to TRBJ2-3; 15 nucleotides agree with TRBD2. Sequencing was performed on synovial fluid, either unsorted or a sorted T cell fraction (not recorded which). DNA of the CDR3: TGTGCCAGCAGCTTAGCCCGGACTAGCGGGAGGGCTGTGTATAGAGATACGCAGTATTTT. This translates into CASSLARTSGRAVYRDTQYF.